What follows are 15 T cell receptor beta chains derived from one specimen sequenced in a study of CD8+CD57+ T cells in acquired aplastic anemia listed by TCRdb under 2018. TCRdb names Illumina HiSeq 2000 as the instrument used. Profiling of TCR beta VDJ combinations and CDR3 sequences used genomic DNA as the template. Through fastp at Q25 and MiXCR, TCRdb rebuilt clones from the public reads, retaining in-frame beta chains. Rows with one shared CDR3 protein collapse into an entry with the most common genes and DNA. This sample gives fewer than 200,000 distinct CDR3 sequences in total; approximately 60% of them show up just once. The ten largest clones represent less than 55% of the sample. Specimen: sorted CD4+, CD8+, or CD8+CD57+ T cells (not recorded which) from PBMCs. Receptor source: a human donor in good health.

J is TRBJ2-7 and V is TRBV7-9, with D possibly matching TRBD1 (6 bases). This CDR3 is built from 13 residues. Germline CDR1 reads SEHNR; CDR2 reads FQNEAQ (reference sequence). Trimming took 9 bases from V and 0 from J, leaving 12 bases between them. CDR3 DNA sequence: TGTGCCAGTAAAGGGACACTCTCCTACGAGCAGTACTTC. Its translation is CASKGTLSYEQYF. Full variable domain (remainder filled in from reference TRBV7-9 and TRBJ2-7): DTGVSQNPRHKITKRGQNVTFRCDPISEHNRLYWYRQTLGQGPEFLTYFQNEAQLEKSRLLSDRFSAERPKGSFSTLEIQRTEQGDSAMYLCASKGTLSYEQYFGPGTRLTVT.

This clonotype was observed a single time. V gene TRBV9 combines with J gene TRBJ2-7, with TRBD2 matching over 7 bases. This CDR3 contains 13 residues. Germline V CDR1 and CDR2: SGDLS, YYNGEE. J was trimmed by 2 bases and V by 2 bases; bases with no gene match: 1. CDR3 residues: CASSVAGAYEQYF. CDR3 DNA: TGTGCCAGCAGCGTTGCGGGGGCCTACGAGCAGTACTTC.

The V gene is TRBV19, the J gene TRBJ1-5; D remains ambiguous. Germline V lookup: CDR1 LNHDA, CDR2 SQIVND (reference sequence). This CDR3 is 15 amino acids long. V shed 4 bases and J shed 3 bases, with 13 bases lying between them. The CDR3 spells CASSKRSVVNQPQHF. The CDR3 DNA sequence: TGTGCCAGTAGTAAGAGGTCAGTAGTCAATCAGCCCCAGCATTTT.

This clonotype was counted at least ten times. The chain uses TRBV7-9 and TRBJ2-1; D gene unclear. The ends were cut back, 5 bases at V and 2 bases at J, with 13 bases in the middle. The germline CDR1 and CDR2 sequences are SEHNR and FQNEAQ (reference sequence). CDR3 length: 15 amino acids. The CDR3 DNA sequence: TGTGCCAGCAGCGCAGGCACGTCGGCCTACAATGAGCAGTTCTTC. This codes for CASSAGTSAYNEQFF. Complete variable domain (other parts from reference TRBV7-9 and TRBJ2-1): DTGVSQNPRHKITKRGQNVTFRCDPISEHNRLYWYRQTLGQGPEFLTYFQNEAQLEKSRLLSDRFSAERPKGSFSTLEIQRTEQGDSAMYLCASSAGTSAYNEQFFGPGTRLTVL.

The chain has TRBV20-1 and TRBJ2-3, with TRBD2 matching over 13 bases. From germline, CDR1 is DFQATT and CDR2 SNEGSKA (reference sequence). The CDR3 extends over 14 amino acids. V lost 7 bases, J lost 6 bases, and 7 bases stayed unmatched. For the CDR3, the DNA is TGCAGTGGTACTAGCGGGGGGGCATGGGATACGCAGTATTTT. This translates into CSGTSGGAWDTQYF.

In its sample, this clonotype was seen many times. V is TRBV2 and J is TRBJ1-2, with a possible D match to TRBD1 (5 bases). V was pared by 7 bases and J by 6 bases, with 15 bases between. The CDR3 has 13 amino acids. Germline V lookup: CDR1 SNHLY, CDR2 FYNNEI. CDR3 residues: CASTPGPGNGYTF. The CDR3 DNA reads TGTGCCAGCACCCCGGGACCCGGGAATGGCTACACCTTC.

The J gene is TRBJ2-5, the V gene TRBV7-3, with 10 bases lining up with TRBD2. The junction had 5 bases not matched to a gene; V was cut back by 5 bases and J by 2 bases. The CDR3 has 15 residues. Germline V gives CDR1 SGHTA, CDR2 FQGTGA. The CDR3 loop is CASSESGREQETQYF. CDR3 in DNA: TGTGCCAGCAGCGAGAGCGGGAGGGAACAAGAGACCCAGTACTTC.

The V gene is TRBV12-5, the J gene TRBJ2-3; TRBD2 aligns across 9 bases. V dropped 3 bases and J dropped 6; count of bases not matched to a gene: 7. CDR1 LGHNT and CDR2 FRNRAP come from the germline V gene. CDR3 length equals 15 residues. In nucleotides, the CDR3 is TGTGCTAGTGGTTTATATGGGACTAGCTTCGATACGCAGTATTTT. Translating gives CASGLYGTSFDTQYF.

In its sample, this clonotype was seen many times. The chain links TRBV29-1 to TRBJ1-2, with D perhaps matching TRBD1 (5 bases). The CDR3 runs 12 residues. CDR1 SQVTM and CDR2 ANQGSEA come from the germline V gene. Here the CDR3 reads CTGWAGMSGYTF. In DNA, the CDR3 is TGCACAGGGTGGGCAGGGATGAGTGGCTACACCTTC.

This clonotype has just one count. The chain recombines TRBV9 with TRBJ2-7; TRBD1 matches 9 bases. V shed 1 base and J 6 bases; nucleotides not matched to a gene: 5. The CDR3 contains 14 residues. Germline V CDR1 and CDR2: SGDLS, YYNGEE. The CDR3 here is CASSVYGTGSEQYF. In DNA, the CDR3 is TGTGCCAGCAGCGTATATGGGACAGGGAGCGAGCAGTACTTC. The full variable domain, its missing parts supplied by reference TRBV9 and TRBJ2-7, is DSGVTQTPKHLITATGQRVTLRCSPRSGDLSVYWYQQSLDQGLQFLIQYYNGEERAKGNILERFSAQQFPDLHSELNLSSLELGDSALYFCASSVYGTGSEQYFGPGTRLTVT.

The chain couples TRBV7-2 to TRBJ1-2; D might be TRBD1 (6 bases). There are 15 residues in the CDR3. V was pared by 6 bases and J by 6 bases, with 20 bases between. Germline CDR1 and CDR2: SGHTA and FQGNSA. CDR3 amino acids: CASSPYLQGTDGYTF. CDR3 nucleotides: TGTGCCAGCAGTCCCTATTTGCAGGGGACGGATGGCTACACCTTC.

V usage is TRBV7-3 and J usage is TRBJ2-5, with D tentatively TRBD2 (5 bases). Per the germline V gene, CDR1 is SGHTA and CDR2 is FQGTGA. The CDR3 is 15 residues long. V shed 1 base and J shed 1 base, with 10 bases lying between them. The CDR3 sequence: CASSLRASSQETQYF. In DNA, the CDR3 is TGTGCCAGCAGCTTAAGAGCTAGCAGCCAAGAGACCCAGTACTTC.

As regards this clonotype: One end of the junction varies from germline; a read error may be responsible. This rearrangement joins TRBV20-1 to TRBJ1-3; possible D gene TRBD1, 5 bases. Germline CDR1 DFQATT, CDR2 SNEGSKA (reference sequence). The CDR3 loop spans 13 amino acids. The CDR3 sequence is CSARGEVGNTIDF. CDR3 nucleotides: TGCAGTGCTAGGGGGGAAGTCGGAAACACCATAGATTTT.

This clonotype has a handful of counts. The CDR3 DNA sequence: TGTGCCAGCAGTAAAACCCAGGGCTACGAGCAGTACTTC. It encodes CASSKTQGYEQYF. The chain joins TRBV6-1 to TRBJ2-7; D might be TRBD1 (5 bases). With 5 bases removed from V and 3 bases from J, the gap between germline ends came to 11 bases. The CDR3 sequence is 13 residues long. Germline CDR1 MNHNS, CDR2 SASEGT.

The chain joins TRBV7-9 to TRBJ2-1; 13 bases are shared with TRBD2. Germline-derived CDR1 and CDR2 are SEHNR and FQNEAQ (reference sequence). Unmatched junction bases numbered 7, after V lost 5 bases and J lost 9 bases. The CDR3 runs 15 residues. The CDR3 protein is CASSPGTSGTGEQFF. CDR3 sequence (DNA): TGTGCCAGCAGCCCCGGGACTAGCGGGACCGGTGAGCAGTTCTTC.